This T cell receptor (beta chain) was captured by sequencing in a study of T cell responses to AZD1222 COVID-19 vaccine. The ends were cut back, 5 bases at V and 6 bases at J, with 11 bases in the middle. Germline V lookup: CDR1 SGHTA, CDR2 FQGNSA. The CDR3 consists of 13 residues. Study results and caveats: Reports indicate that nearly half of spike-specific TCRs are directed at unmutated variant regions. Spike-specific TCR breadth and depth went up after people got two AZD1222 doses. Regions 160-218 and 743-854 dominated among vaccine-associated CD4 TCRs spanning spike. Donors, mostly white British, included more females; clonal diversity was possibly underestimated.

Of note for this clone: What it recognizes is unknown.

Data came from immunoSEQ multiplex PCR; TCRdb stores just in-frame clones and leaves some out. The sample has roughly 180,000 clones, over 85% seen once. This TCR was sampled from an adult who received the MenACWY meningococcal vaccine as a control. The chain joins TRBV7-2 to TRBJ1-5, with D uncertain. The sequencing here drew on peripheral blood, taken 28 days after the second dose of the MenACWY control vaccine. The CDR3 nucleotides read TGTGCCAGCAGCCAACCGTGGGCTCAGCCCCAGCATTTT. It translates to CASSQPWAQPQHF. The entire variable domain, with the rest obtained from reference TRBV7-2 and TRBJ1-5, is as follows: GAGVSQSPSNKVTEKGKDVELRCDPISGHTALYWYRQSLGQGLEFLIYFQGNSAPDKSGLPSDRFSAERTGGSVSTLTIQRTQQEDSAVYLCASSQPWAQPQHFGDGTRLSIL.